A single TCR beta chain is shown here with its context. Its antigen is currently not known. One base away there is no much larger clone; base qualities are not given. The data originate from a study of OX40 agonist ivuxolimab in advanced cancers. General notes on the study: Ivuxolimab was a fully human IgG2 agonistic monoclonal antibody targeting the costimulatory receptor OX40 (CD134). Intravenous ivuxolimab was administered to patients every 2 weeks at six dose levels: 0.01, 0.1, 0.3, 1.5, 3 and 10 mg/kg. Of the 50 to 55 patients in dose escalation, about 20 had hepatocellular carcinoma, about 15 had melanoma, 9 had renal cell carcinoma and 9 had head and neck cancer. In the dose-escalation cohort, 82.7% of patients were male, and the mean age was approximately 60 years, with a range of roughly 23 to 85. Patients were allowed to have had prior anti-PD-1, anti-PD-L1 or anti-CTLA-4 therapy, and around 40% of the dose-escalation patients had previously received checkpoint inhibitors. Partial responses were achieved by three dose-escalation patients, of whom one had hepatocellular carcinoma and two had cutaneous melanoma. Peripheral TCRbeta sequencing aimed to test whether ivuxolimab altered TCR sequence diversity and caused clonal T-cell expansion. The paper describes the monotherapy dose-escalation part (N of about 50 patients) of the phase I trial of ivuxolimab. On the study overall, not on this receptor specifically: Which antigens the clonally expanded peripheral T cells were specific for was not determined. In partial responders in the 0.1-3.0 mg/kg groups, normalized peripheral clonal expansion was found to be among the lowest, especially among CD8+ T cells. At doses of 0.1 to 3.0 mg/kg, clonal expansion of both CD4+ and CD8+ blood T cells was observed from baseline to week 6. Low levels of normalized T-cell clonal expansion were also seen in some patients who did not respond. On average, CD8+ T cells showed more expanded clones than CD4+ T cells after ivuxolimab.

To sequence the TCRbeta CDR3 region, genomic DNA was isolated from the sorted cells. The immunoSEQ Assay was used for sequencing of TCRbeta CDR3 regions. The immuneACCESS repertoire file appears here via TCRdb, limited to in-frame rearrangements. These files lack a portion of the clones; in checked studies, under half of the deficit traces to unresolved V genes, and the cause of the others is not known. The sample table holds tens of thousands of clones, of which 80% to 95% were seen once. The ten largest clones capture about 13% of the sample. According to the germline V gene (reference sequence), CDR1 reads LNHDA and CDR2 reads SQIVND. The V end loses 2 bases and the J end loses 7 bases, and a stretch of 18 bases separates them. Measured from the cysteine to the phenylalanine, the CDR3 is 15 residues long. Just the 45-base CDR3 DNA is kept, in frame starting at base 1. Patients with autoimmune disease history or receiving systemic immunosuppression were excluded from the trial. Peripheral blood for TCR sequencing was drawn from every dose cohort at baseline, at cycle 4 day 1 and at cycle 7 day 1. The samples were drawn from a first-in-human, open-label, multicenter phase I dose-escalation trial of ivuxolimab. Adults with locally advanced or metastatic melanoma, renal cell carcinoma, hepatocellular carcinoma or head and neck squamous cell carcinoma were enrolled in the trial. Before TCR sequencing, CD4+ T cells and CD8+ T cells from peripheral blood were sorted into separate populations.

The sequence came from an adult with an advanced solid tumor such as melanoma, head and neck, liver or kidney cancer. The material sequenced was CD4+ or CD8+ T cells sorted from blood, taken in a trial of the OX40 agonist ivuxolimab. The rearranged segments are TRBV19 and TRBJ2-7; D gene: possibly TRBD1, on 5 matching bases. DNA sequence: TGTGCCAGTAGTATAAGCCAGGGCCCACTTCGAGAGCAGTACTTC. Its translation is CASSISQGPLREQYF.